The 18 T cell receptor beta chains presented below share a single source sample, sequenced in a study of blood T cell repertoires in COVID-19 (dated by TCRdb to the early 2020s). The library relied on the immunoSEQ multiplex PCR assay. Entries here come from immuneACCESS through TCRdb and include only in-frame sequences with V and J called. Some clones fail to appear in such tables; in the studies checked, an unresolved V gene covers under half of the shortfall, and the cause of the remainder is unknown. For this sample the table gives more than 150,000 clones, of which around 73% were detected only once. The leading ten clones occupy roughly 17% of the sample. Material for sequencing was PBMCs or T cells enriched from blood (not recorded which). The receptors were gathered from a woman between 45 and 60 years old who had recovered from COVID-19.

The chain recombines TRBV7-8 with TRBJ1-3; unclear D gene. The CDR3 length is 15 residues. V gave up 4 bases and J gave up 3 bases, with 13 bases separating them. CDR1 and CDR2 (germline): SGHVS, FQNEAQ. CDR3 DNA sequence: TGTGCCAGCAGCTCCCCTGCGGGCCTTGGAAACACCATATATTTT. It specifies CASSSPAGLGNTIYF.

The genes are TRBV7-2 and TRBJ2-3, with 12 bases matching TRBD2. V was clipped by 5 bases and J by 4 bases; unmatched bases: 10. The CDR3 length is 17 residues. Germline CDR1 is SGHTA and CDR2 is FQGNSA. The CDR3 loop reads CASSGRLAGEGADTQYF. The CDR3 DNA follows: TGTGCCAGCAGCGGAAGACTAGCGGGAGAGGGCGCAGATACGCAGTATTTT.

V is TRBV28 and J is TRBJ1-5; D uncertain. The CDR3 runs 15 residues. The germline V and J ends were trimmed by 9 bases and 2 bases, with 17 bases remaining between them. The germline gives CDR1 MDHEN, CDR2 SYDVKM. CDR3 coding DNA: TGTGCCAGTAATCCTAGTGGAGGAGGCAATCAGCCCCAGCATTTT. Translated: CASNPSGGGNQPQHF.

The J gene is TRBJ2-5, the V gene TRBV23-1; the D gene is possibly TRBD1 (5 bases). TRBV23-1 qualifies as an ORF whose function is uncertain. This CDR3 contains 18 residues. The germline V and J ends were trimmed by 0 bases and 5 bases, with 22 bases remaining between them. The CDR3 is CASSQSKGYQGRMETQYF. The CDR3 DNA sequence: TGCGCCAGCAGTCAATCGAAAGGGTACCAGGGAAGAATGGAGACCCAGTACTTC.

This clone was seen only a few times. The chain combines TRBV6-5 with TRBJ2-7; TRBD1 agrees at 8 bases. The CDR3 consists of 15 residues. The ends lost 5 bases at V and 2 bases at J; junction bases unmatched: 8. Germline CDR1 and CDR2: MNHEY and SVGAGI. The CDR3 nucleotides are TGTGCCAGCAGTCCTGCGGGGACAGGAGCCTACGAGCAGTACTTC. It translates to CASSPAGTGAYEQYF.

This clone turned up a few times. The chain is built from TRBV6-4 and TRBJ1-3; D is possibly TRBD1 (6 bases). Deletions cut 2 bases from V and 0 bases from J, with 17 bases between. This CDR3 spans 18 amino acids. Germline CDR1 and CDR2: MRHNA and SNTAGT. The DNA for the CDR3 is TGTGCCAGCAGTGACGGGTTGGGGACACTAAGCTCTGGAAACACCATATATTTT. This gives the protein CASSDGLGTLSSGNTIYF.

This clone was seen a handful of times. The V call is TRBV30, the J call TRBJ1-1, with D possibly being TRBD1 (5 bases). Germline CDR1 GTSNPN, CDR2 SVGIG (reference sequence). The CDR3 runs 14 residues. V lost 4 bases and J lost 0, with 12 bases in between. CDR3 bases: TGTGCCTGGATCTGGGGGGATATGAACACTGAAGCTTTCTTT. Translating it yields CAWIWGDMNTEAFF. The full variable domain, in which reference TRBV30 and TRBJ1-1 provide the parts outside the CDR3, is SQTIHQWPATLVQPVGSPLSLECTVEGTSNPNLYWYRQAAGRGLQLLFYSVGIGQISSEVPQNLSASRPQDRQFILSSKKLLLSDSGFYLCAWIWGDMNTEAFFGQGTRLTVV.

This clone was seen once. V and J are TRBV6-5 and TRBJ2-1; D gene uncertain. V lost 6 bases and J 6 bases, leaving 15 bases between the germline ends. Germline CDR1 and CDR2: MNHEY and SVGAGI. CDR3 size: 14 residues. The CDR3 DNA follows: TGTGCCAGCAGGATGAGGTCCCCGCTCAATGAGCAGTTCTTC. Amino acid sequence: CASRMRSPLNEQFF.

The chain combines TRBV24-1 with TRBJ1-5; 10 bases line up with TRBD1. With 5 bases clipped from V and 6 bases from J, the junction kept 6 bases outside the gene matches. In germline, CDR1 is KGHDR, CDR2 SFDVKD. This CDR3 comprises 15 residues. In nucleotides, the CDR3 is TGTGCCACCAGTGCCCGGACAGGGGGTTTTCAGCCCCAGCATTTT. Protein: CATSARTGGFQPQHF.

The CDR3 region is CASSHQGASNYGYTF. The DNA for the CDR3 is TGTGCCAGCAGTCATCAGGGGGCTTCTAACTATGGCTACACCTTC. The chain uses TRBV5-4 and TRBJ1-2; 8 bases align to TRBD1. This CDR3 spans 15 amino acids. Germline CDR1 and CDR2: SGHNT and YYREEE (reference sequence). Losses at the gene ends were 5 bases for V and 0 bases for J; bases not matched to a gene: 6.

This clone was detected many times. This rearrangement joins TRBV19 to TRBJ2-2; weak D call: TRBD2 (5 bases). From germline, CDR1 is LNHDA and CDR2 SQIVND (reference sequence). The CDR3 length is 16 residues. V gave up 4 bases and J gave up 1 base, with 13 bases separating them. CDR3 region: CASSKEVNGNTGELFF. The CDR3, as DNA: TGTGCCAGTAGTAAGGAGGTTAACGGGAACACCGGGGAGCTGTTTTTT.

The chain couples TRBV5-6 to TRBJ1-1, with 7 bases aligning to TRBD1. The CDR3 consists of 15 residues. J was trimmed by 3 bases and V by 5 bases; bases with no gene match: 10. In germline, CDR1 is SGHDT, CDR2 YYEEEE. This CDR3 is CASSSPDRADTEAFF. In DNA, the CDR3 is TGTGCCAGCAGTTCTCCTGACAGGGCGGACACTGAAGCTTTCTTT.

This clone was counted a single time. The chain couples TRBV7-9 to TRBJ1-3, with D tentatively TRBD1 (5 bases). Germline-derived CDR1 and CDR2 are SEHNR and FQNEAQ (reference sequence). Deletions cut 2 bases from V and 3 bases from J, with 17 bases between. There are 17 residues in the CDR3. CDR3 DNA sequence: TGTGCCAGCAGCTTATCGACCCGGGGGGTTTTTGGAAACACCATATATTTT. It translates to CASSLSTRGVFGNTIYF.

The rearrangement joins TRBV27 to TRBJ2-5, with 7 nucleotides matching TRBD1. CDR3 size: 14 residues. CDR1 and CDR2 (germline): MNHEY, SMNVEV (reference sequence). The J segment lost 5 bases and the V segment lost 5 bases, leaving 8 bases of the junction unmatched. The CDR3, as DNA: TGTGCCAGCAGTACTACGGACAGGAGGGAGACCCAGTACTTC. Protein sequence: CASSTTDRRETQYF.

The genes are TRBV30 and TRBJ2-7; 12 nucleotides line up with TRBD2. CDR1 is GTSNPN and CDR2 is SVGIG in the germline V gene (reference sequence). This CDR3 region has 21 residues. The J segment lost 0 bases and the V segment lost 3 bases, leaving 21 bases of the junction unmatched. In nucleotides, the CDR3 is TGTGCCTGGAGCAGCAAAATTGGGGAGAAAGGACTAGCGGGGAACTCCTACGAGCAGTACTTC. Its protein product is CAWSSKIGEKGLAGNSYEQYF.

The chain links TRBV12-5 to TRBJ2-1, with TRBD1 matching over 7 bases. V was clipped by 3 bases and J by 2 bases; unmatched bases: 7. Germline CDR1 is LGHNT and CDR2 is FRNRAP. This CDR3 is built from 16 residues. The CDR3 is CASGLETGTTYNEQFF. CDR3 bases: TGTGCTAGTGGTTTAGAGACAGGGACGACCTACAATGAGCAGTTCTTC.

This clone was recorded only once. CDR3 loop: CASSYGQGEKLFF. The CDR3, as DNA: TGCGCCAGCAGCTACGGACAGGGTGAAAAACTGTTTTTT. This rearrangement joins TRBV5-1 to TRBJ1-4, with 8 bases fitting TRBD1. The ends lost 3 bases at V and 7 bases at J; junction bases unmatched: 2. This CDR3 contains 13 residues. CDR1 is SGHRS, CDR2 YFSETQ, per germline.

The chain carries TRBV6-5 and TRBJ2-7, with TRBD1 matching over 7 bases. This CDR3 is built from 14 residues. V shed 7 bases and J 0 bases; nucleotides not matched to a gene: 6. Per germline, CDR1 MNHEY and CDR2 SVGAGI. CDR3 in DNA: TGTGCCAGCACCCGGGGACAGAGCTCCTACGAGCAGTACTTC. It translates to CASTRGQSSYEQYF.